This T cell receptor (beta chain) was sequenced for a study of shared clonotypes between healthy human individuals. TCRdb's copy holds only in-frame clones and misses some; the assay was immunoSEQ multiplex PCR. Of 1 million to 1.3 million clones in the sample, about four fifths were seen once. This CDR3 has 14 residues. The source material was memory CD4+ T cells from PBMCs. Documented subset: CD45RA-negative fraction. The TCR comes from a man younger than 35 in good health. Some clones in this sample may be carry-over from other donors' samples. The rearrangement links TRBV21-1 to TRBJ1-1. TRBV21-1 is a documented pseudogene. As DNA, the CDR3 is TGTGCCAGCAGATATGAGATAGTTCGCACTGAAGCTTTCTTT. It encodes CASRYEIVRTEAFF.